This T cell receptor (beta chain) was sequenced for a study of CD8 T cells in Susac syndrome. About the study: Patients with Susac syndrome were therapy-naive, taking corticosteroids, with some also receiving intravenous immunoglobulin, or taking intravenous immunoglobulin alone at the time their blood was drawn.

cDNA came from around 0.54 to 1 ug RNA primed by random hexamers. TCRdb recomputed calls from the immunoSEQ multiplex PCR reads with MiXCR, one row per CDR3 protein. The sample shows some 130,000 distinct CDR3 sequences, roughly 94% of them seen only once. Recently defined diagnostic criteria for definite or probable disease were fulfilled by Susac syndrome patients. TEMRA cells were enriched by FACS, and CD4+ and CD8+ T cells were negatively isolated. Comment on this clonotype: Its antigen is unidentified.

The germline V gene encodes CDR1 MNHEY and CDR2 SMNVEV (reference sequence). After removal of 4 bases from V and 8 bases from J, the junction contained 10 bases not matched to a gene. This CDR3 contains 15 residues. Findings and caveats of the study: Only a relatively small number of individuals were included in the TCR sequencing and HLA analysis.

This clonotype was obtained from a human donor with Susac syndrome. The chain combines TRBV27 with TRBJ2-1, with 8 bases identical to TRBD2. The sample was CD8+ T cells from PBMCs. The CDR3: CASSSSGTRGHEQFF. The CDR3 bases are TGTGCCAGCAGTTCCTCCGGGACTAGGGGCCATGAGCAGTTCTTC.